A single sample is the source of the 24 T cell receptor beta chains below, sequenced in a study of shared clonotypes between healthy human individuals. Assay: immunoSEQ multiplex PCR; the TCRdb copy retains only in-frame clones and omits some. The data hold 1 million to 1.2 million clones, with 70% to 80% observed a single time. The specimen sequenced was memory CD4+ T cells from PBMCs. The subset is: CD45RA-negative fraction. The receptor source for this set is a man between 18 and 35 years old in good health. Some clones in this sample may be carry-over from other donors' samples.

This clone was found once. V usage is TRBV30 and J usage is TRBJ2-5; D gene ambiguous. CDR3 length equals 13 residues. Germline CDR1 reads GTSNPN; CDR2 reads SVGIG (reference sequence). The V end lost 5 bases, the J end lost 3 bases, and 13 bases lay between the germline ends. The chain's CDR3 is CAWLPWPKETQYF. The CDR3 nucleotides are TGTGCCTGGCTACCTTGGCCAAAAGAGACCCAGTACTTC.

The V call is TRBV5-4, the J call TRBJ1-1, with 7 bases that match TRBD1. After removal of 3 bases from V and 3 bases from J, the junction contained 8 bases not matched to a gene. The CDR3 length is 15 residues. Germline V gene lookup returns CDR1 SGHNT and CDR2 YYREEE (reference sequence). CDR3 sequence: CASSSAGGADTEAFF. The CDR3 DNA reads as TGTGCCAGCAGCTCAGCAGGGGGAGCGGACACTGAAGCTTTCTTT.

The chain couples TRBV7-8 to TRBJ1-5; D ambiguous. The germline V gene encodes CDR1 SGHVS and CDR2 FQNEAQ. The CDR3 runs to 15 residues. V was shortened by 6 bases and J by 1 base, with 13 bases between the two germline ends. The CDR3: CASSWTHGSNQPQHF. CDR3 sequence (DNA): TGTGCCAGCAGTTGGACGCACGGAAGCAATCAGCCCCAGCATTTT.

The V gene is TRBV30, the J gene TRBJ2-3; TRBD1 matches 12 bases. The CDR3 covers 13 residues. Germline V gene lookup returns CDR1 GTSNPN and CDR2 SVGIG (reference sequence). V lost 5 bases, J lost 7 bases, and 4 bases stayed unmatched. This CDR3 reads CAWGTGGVNTQYF. CDR3 coding DNA: TGTGCCTGGGGGACAGGGGGCGTGAATACGCAGTATTTT. Looking up the rest from reference TRBV30 and TRBJ2-3 gives the full variable domain: SQTIHQWPATLVQPVGSPLSLECTVEGTSNPNLYWYRQAAGRGLQLLFYSVGIGQISSEVPQNLSASRPQDRQFILSSKKLLLSDSGFYLCAWGTGGVNTQYFGPGTRLTVL.

This chain joins TRBV7-9 and TRBJ2-5; D uncertain. The V gene's germline CDR1 is SEHNR and CDR2 FQNEAQ (reference sequence). The CDR3 loop spans 13 amino acids. Trimming shortened V by 8 bases and J by 5 bases, and 15 bases separated the two germline ends. The CDR3 coding sequence is TGTGCCAGCGGCCGAACTCGTAGGGAGACCCAGTACTTC. This gives the protein CASGRTRRETQYF.

The chain is built from TRBV7-2 and TRBJ2-6, with D unresolved. There are 17 residues in the CDR3. Germline lookup yields CDR1 SGHTA and CDR2 FQGNSA. V lost 5 bases to trimming and J lost 2 bases, with 16 bases between them. CDR3 sequence: CASSTPLPSAGANVLTF. Written as DNA, the CDR3 is TGTGCCAGCAGCACTCCACTCCCGTCGGCTGGGGCCAACGTCCTGACTTTC. Drawing the rest from reference TRBV7-2 and TRBJ2-6, the complete variable domain is GAGVSQSPSNKVTEKGKDVELRCDPISGHTALYWYRQSLGQGLEFLIYFQGNSAPDKSGLPSDRFSAERTGGSVSTLTIQRTQQEDSAVYLCASSTPLPSAGANVLTFGAGSRLTVL.

This chain uses TRBV2 with TRBJ2-5; TRBD1 is a possible D gene (7 bases). Germline-derived CDR1 and CDR2 are SNHLY and FYNNEI. The CDR3 is 14 residues long. The V and J ends lost 3 bases and 5 bases respectively, with 13 bases between them. Written as DNA, the CDR3 is TGTGCCAGCAGTGACAGGGGGAGGCAGGAGACCCAGTACTTC. This sequence encodes CASSDRGRQETQYF.

This clone was picked up a small number of times. Other DNA sequences in the same sample also yield this CDR3. This chain links TRBV11-3 with TRBJ2-5; D is undetermined. The CDR3 runs to 12 residues. Germline V gene sequence: CDR1 SGHNT, CDR2 YENEEA. Trimming cost V 1 base and J 5 bases, with 5 bases left between them. The CDR3 sequence: CASSLGRETQYF. The CDR3 nucleotides are TGTGCCAGCAGCTTAGGGCGGGAGACCCAGTACTTC.

V is TRBV4-2 and J is TRBJ2-2; D gene ambiguous. The germline V gene has CDR1 LGHNA and CDR2 YNFKEQ. V was shortened by 0 bases and J by 7 bases, with 12 bases between the two germline ends. The CDR3 is made up of 15 amino acids. The CDR3 spells CASSQESLRVGELFF. In nucleotides, the CDR3 is TGTGCCAGCAGCCAAGAAAGTCTCCGAGTCGGGGAGCTGTTTTTT.

The V call is TRBV7-9, the J call TRBJ2-1; tentative D call: TRBD2 (5 bases). V shed 2 bases and J shed 7 bases, with 15 bases lying between them. The germline V gene encodes CDR1 SEHNR and CDR2 FQNEAQ (reference sequence). This CDR3 is built from 15 residues. Here the CDR3 DNA reads TGTGCCAGCAGCTTAACTCTAGCCCGGACTAATGAGCAGTTCTTC. Amino acids: CASSLTLARTNEQFF.

The chain has TRBV19 and TRBJ1-4; 7 nucleotides match TRBD1. The germline CDR1 and CDR2 sequences are LNHDA and SQIVND (reference sequence). With V trimmed by 7 bases and J by 7 bases, 15 bases remained unmatched. The CDR3 has 16 amino acids. CDR3 bases: TGTGCCAGTAAGCGGGGGACAGTCCGCGTCGGTGAAAAACTGTTTTTT. Its translation: CASKRGTVRVGEKLFF. Looking up the rest from reference TRBV19 and TRBJ1-4 gives the full variable domain: DGGITQSPKYLFRKEGQNVTLSCEQNLNHDAMYWYRQDPGQGLRLIYYSQIVNDFQKGDIAEGYSVSREKKESFPLTVTSAQKNPTAFYLCASKRGTVRVGEKLFFGSGTQLSVL.

The CDR3 protein is CASRLAGLPTDTQYF. The CDR3 bases are TGCGCCAGCCGTTTAGCGGGTCTCCCCACAGATACGCAGTATTTT. The chain carries TRBV5-1 and TRBJ2-3; 7 positions match TRBD2. V shed 7 bases, J shed 2 bases, and the junction held 10 bases outside the gene matches. The CDR3 totals 15 residues. Germline V gene lookup returns CDR1 SGHRS and CDR2 YFSETQ.

The CDR3 loop reads CASSTGLAFYEQYF. CDR3 coding DNA: TGTGCCAGCAGTACTGGACTAGCGTTCTACGAGCAGTACTTC. V and J are TRBV2 and TRBJ2-7; TRBD2 agrees at 9 bases. V shed 5 bases and J 3 bases; nucleotides not matched to a gene: 5. The CDR3 is 14 residues long. Per germline, CDR1 SNHLY and CDR2 FYNNEI.

The chain employs TRBV27 and TRBJ2-7; TRBD2 matches at 12 bases. The CDR3 has 18 residues. The V gene end was trimmed by 1 base and the J gene end by 3 bases; junction bases not matched to a gene: 10. CDR1 and CDR2 (germline): MNHEY, SMNVEV (reference sequence). CDR3 amino acids: CASSLFGPLAGGHYEQYF. CDR3 bases: TGTGCCAGCAGTTTATTTGGCCCACTAGCGGGAGGCCACTACGAGCAGTACTTC.

V gene TRBV7-8 combines with J gene TRBJ1-1; tentative D call: TRBD1 (6 bases). This CDR3 spans 16 amino acids. Germline V gene sequence: CDR1 SGHVS, CDR2 FQNEAQ. V lost 5 bases, J lost 1 base, and 17 bases lay in between. The CDR3 DNA reads TGTGCCAGCAGCCCCGGGACAAGGAATCAGAACACTGAAGCTTTCTTT. This gives the protein CASSPGTRNQNTEAFF. The full variable domain, rest sourced from reference TRBV7-8 and TRBJ1-1, is GAGVSQSPRYKVAKRGQDVALRCDPISGHVSLFWYQQALGQGPEFLTYFQNEAQLDKSGLPSDRFFAERPEGSVSTLKIQRTQQEDSAVYLCASSPGTRNQNTEAFFGQGTRLTVV.

This clone showed up many times. V is TRBV6-5 and J is TRBJ2-7, with TRBD2 identical over 10 bases. V shed 6 bases and J 2 bases; nucleotides not matched to a gene: 7. This CDR3 comprises 15 residues. CDR1 is MNHEY and CDR2 is SVGAGI in the germline V gene. Here the CDR3 DNA reads TGTGCCAGCAGACTCCTAGCGGGAGAACCCTACGAGCAGTACTTC. It translates to CASRLLAGEPYEQYF.

With regard to this clone: One end of the junction varies from germline; a read error may be responsible. This sequence joins TRBV4-1 and TRBJ2-5, with TRBD2 matching over 15 bases. This CDR3 has 17 amino acids. Germline CDR1 reads MGHRA; CDR2 reads YSYEKL. In nucleotides, the CDR3 is TGCGCCAGCAGTCAAGAGGCGGGACTAGCGGGAGGAGAGACCCAGTACTTC. It encodes CASSQEAGLAGGETQYF.

This clone was detected only a few times. The chain is built from TRBV11-2 and TRBJ1-3; D is undetermined. V was shortened by 5 bases and J by 0 bases, with 5 bases between the two germline ends. CDR1 and CDR2 from the germline V gene are SGHAT and FQNNGV. The CDR3 is 13 residues long. CDR3 in DNA: TGTGCCAGCAGCCCGAGCTCTGGAAACACCATATATTTT. Translating gives CASSPSSGNTIYF. Together with reference TRBV11-2 and TRBJ1-3, the CDR3 gives the full variable domain: EAGVAQSPRYKIIEKRQSVAFWCNPISGHATLYWYQQILGQGPKLLIQFQNNGVVDDSQLPKDRFSAERLKGVDSTLKIQPAKLEDSAVYLCASSPSSGNTIYFGEGSWLTVV.

The chain links TRBV9 to TRBJ2-2, with D possibly TRBD2 on 5 matching bases. CDR1 is SGDLS, CDR2 YYNGEE, per germline. The CDR3 has 14 residues. Between the trimmed V and J ends, which lost 0 bases and 7 bases, there was a span of 10 bases. CDR3 in amino acids: CASSVVTSGGELFF. Here the CDR3 DNA reads TGTGCCAGCAGCGTAGTAACTAGTGGCGGGGAGCTGTTTTTT.

J is TRBJ1-6 and V is TRBV6-1; no clear D gene. This CDR3 region has 14 residues. The V gene's germline CDR1 is MNHNS and CDR2 SASEGT. V gave up 3 bases and J gave up 4 bases, with 7 bases separating them. CDR3 nucleotide sequence: TGTGCCAGCAGTGAGGCCAGTTATAATTCACCCCTCCACTTT. Protein sequence: CASSEASYNSPLHF.

V is TRBV28 and J is TRBJ1-1, with D perhaps matching TRBD1 (6 bases). V was pared by 8 bases and J by 1 base, with 17 bases between. Looked up from germline, CDR1 is MDHEN and CDR2 is SYDVKM. This CDR3 spans 15 amino acids. CDR3 nucleotide sequence: TGTGCCAGCGGGGGCCCGGGACGCCCGAACACTGAAGCTTTCTTT. Protein product: CASGGPGRPNTEAFF.

The J gene is TRBJ1-3, the V gene TRBV30; D remains unclear. With 0 bases removed from V and 4 bases from J, the gap between germline ends came to 7 bases. Per germline, CDR1 GTSNPN and CDR2 SVGIG (reference sequence). The CDR3 sequence is 13 residues long. CDR3 bases: TGTGCCTGGAGTGTTTCGCTAGGAAACACCATATATTTT. This translates into CAWSVSLGNTIYF.

CDR3 nucleotide sequence: TGCGCCAGCCGAGGCCTAGCGGGAGCCCTCGGGGAGCAGTTCTTC. Protein: CASRGLAGALGEQFF. The V and J genes are TRBV5-1 and TRBJ2-1, with TRBD2 matching 10 bases. Germline CDR1 is SGHRS and CDR2 is YFSETQ. There are 15 residues in the CDR3. Germline trimming cut 7 bases from V and 10 bases from J; bases unmatched to any gene: 14.

The chain uses TRBV5-1 and TRBJ1-1; TRBD1 agrees at 10 bases. V trimming: 3 bases; J trimming: 6 bases; junction bases outside the gene matches: 5. Germline V gene sequence: CDR1 SGHRS, CDR2 YFSETQ. The CDR3 length is 14 residues. The CDR3 reads CASSYGTGEAEAFF. The CDR3 DNA reads as TGCGCCAGCAGCTACGGGACAGGGGAGGCTGAAGCTTTCTTT.